This TCR beta chain was retrieved from a study of blood T cell repertoires in COVID-19. Study-wide context: Samples of COVID-19 (acute and convalescent) were obtained from the United States, Italy and Spain. T cells, B-cell-depleted T cells, or PBMCs provided the cDNA or gDNA that served as material.

This clone was seen once. This CDR3 is built from 15 residues. The V and J ends lost 2 bases and 4 bases respectively, with 12 bases between them. Germline lookup yields CDR1 SNHLY and CDR2 FYNNEI. In the original processing: Reference gene primer amplification in the assay estimated nucleated cell counts. Libraries were prepared by immunoSEQ multiplex PCR; TCRdb keeps only in-frame clonotypes and omits some of them. Clonal size and the V and J genes are those of that table, whereas D and trimming came from the DNA. The sample lists around 140,000 clones; about three quarters were seen once. V gene TRBV2 combines with J gene TRBJ2-1, with a possible D match to TRBD1 (6 bases). This TCR was recovered from a woman in her fifties or sixties with acute or convalescent COVID-19. Sequencing input: peripheral blood. CDR3 in DNA: TGTGCCAGCAGTGAAACAGGGATAGGGTACAATGAGCAGTTCTTC. This codes for CASSETGIGYNEQFF.